This entry is about one T cell receptor (beta chain). The target antigen is unknown. Germline V CDR1 and CDR2: SGHDT, YYEEEE. The CDR3 runs 19 residues. V shed 3 bases and J 2 bases; nucleotides not matched to a gene: 14. The assay was immunoSEQ multiplex PCR, and TCRdb's table has in-frame clones only and misses some. The sample lists about 140,000 clones; over 85% were seen once. The sample is drawn from a study of T cell responses to AZD1222 COVID-19 vaccine. General study results and limits: Dominant CD4 TCR responses targeted spike regions 160-218 and 743-854. Regions left unmutated in variants are reportedly the target of nearly half of spike-specific TCRs. The donors showed a predominance of white British ancestry and of females, with possible underestimation of clonal diversity.

This clonotype was sampled from an adult in good health. This sample comprised peripheral blood, obtained on day 0 of AZD1222 vaccination. The rearrangement links TRBV5-6 to TRBJ2-1, with 10 bases that match TRBD2. The CDR3: CASSSRYFSGRNTYNEQFF. The CDR3 DNA is TGTGCCAGCAGCTCCAGATATTTTAGCGGGAGGAACACCTACAATGAGCAGTTCTTC.